Listed below are T cell receptor beta chains from one sample, sequenced in a study of blood T cells in healthy people across ages. TCRdb re-analysed the 5' RACE reads in MiXCR, keeping a single row per CDR3 protein. The table has approximately 830,000 distinct CDR3 sequences, approximately 65% seen once. Material for sequencing was blood. These receptors were collected from a man aged 30 to 45 in good health. Each CDR3 is given with its conserved first and last residue. D genes are given only for firm matches. Size tells how often a clone was seen (once, few, many) or the class of an expanded clone, and some rows leave it out.

V gene: TRBV4-2
D gene: .
J gene: TRBJ1-4
clone size: .
CDR3 DNA: TGTGCCAGCAGCCAAGCGTCCGTAGAGGGTGAAAAACTGTTTTTT
CDR3 protein: CASSQASVEGEKLFF

V gene: TRBV10-3
D gene: .
J gene: TRBJ2-7
clone size: .
CDR3 DNA: .
CDR3 protein: CAISPSTLGYEQYF

V gene: TRBV6-5
D gene: TRBD2
J gene: TRBJ2-7
clone size: .
CDR3 DNA: TGTGCCAGCAGTTACTCCCATATAGCGGGGGTCTCCTACGAGCAGTACTTC
CDR3 protein: CASSYSHIAGVSYEQYF

V gene: TRBV19
D gene: TRBD2
J gene: TRBJ2-1
clone size: .
CDR3 DNA: TGTGCCAGTAGCACTGGACTAGCGGGCCCCAATGAGCAGTTCTTC
CDR3 protein: CASSTGLAGPNEQFF

V gene: TRBV20-1
D gene: .
J gene: TRBJ2-5
clone size: .
CDR3 DNA: TGCAGTGCTAGAGGGCAGCCGAGGGGCCAAGAGACCCAGTACTTC
CDR3 protein: CSARGQPRGQETQYF

V gene: TRBV5-1
D gene: TRBD1
J gene: TRBJ2-7
clone size: few
CDR3 DNA: TGCGCCAGCAGTCTAGAACAGGGGGACGAGCAGTACTTC
CDR3 protein: CASSLEQGDEQYF

V gene: TRBV3-1
D gene: .
J gene: TRBJ2-7
clone size: .
CDR3 DNA: TGTGCCAGCAGCCAAGATGTGGGGACTGACCCCTACGAGCAGTACTTC
CDR3 protein: CASSQDVGTDPYEQYF

V gene: TRBV9
D gene: .
J gene: TRBJ2-1
clone size: .
CDR3 DNA: TGTGCCAGCAGCGTAGGTCTGGGAGGAGAGACCCAGTTCTTC
CDR3 protein: CASSVGLGGETQFF

V gene: TRBV10-3
D gene: TRBD1
J gene: TRBJ1-4
clone size: few
CDR3 DNA: TGTGCCATCAGCGAGACAGGGCTCGATGAAAAACTGTTTTTT
CDR3 protein: CAISETGLDEKLFF

V gene: TRBV6-5
D gene: .
J gene: TRBJ2-7
clone size: .
CDR3 DNA: TGTGCCAGCAGTTATTATCAGGGGGGGGAGCAGTACTTC
CDR3 protein: CASSYYQGGEQYF

V gene: TRBV27
D gene: .
J gene: TRBJ1-1
clone size: .
CDR3 DNA: TGTGCCAGCAGCAGTACGTGGAACACTGAGGCTTTCTTT
CDR3 protein: CASSSTWNTEAFF

V gene: TRBV12-5
D gene: .
J gene: TRBJ2-4
clone size: .
CDR3 DNA: TGTGCTAGTGGTTTGAGCCCGGGTATGGGAAACATTCAGTACTTC
CDR3 protein: CASGLSPGMGNIQYF

V gene: TRBV6-1
D gene: TRBD1
J gene: TRBJ2-1
clone size: .
CDR3 DNA: TGTGCCAGCAGTGCCGGGACAGGAAACAATGAGCAGTTCTTC
CDR3 protein: CASSAGTGNNEQFF

V gene: TRBV6-1
D gene: TRBD1
J gene: TRBJ1-5
clone size: .
CDR3 DNA: TGTGCCAGCAGAAAAGGGACAGGGTTCAATCAGCCCCAGCATTTT
CDR3 protein: CASRKGTGFNQPQHF

V gene: TRBV20-1
D gene: .
J gene: TRBJ1-2
clone size: .
CDR3 DNA: TGCAGTGCGGGGGGTGGACGGAATAACTATGGCTACACCTTC
CDR3 protein: CSAGGGRNNYGYTF

V gene: TRBV7-2
D gene: .
J gene: TRBJ1-2
clone size: .
CDR3 DNA: TGTGCCAGCAGTTCCTCCGGGGGGGCGCGTTATGGCTACACCTTC
CDR3 protein: CASSSSGGARYGYTF

V gene: TRBV4-1
D gene: .
J gene: TRBJ2-7
clone size: few
CDR3 DNA: TGCGCCAGCAGCCACGCTGGGGTCGACGAGCAGTACTTC
CDR3 protein: CASSHAGVDEQYF

V gene: TRBV6-1
D gene: TRBD2
J gene: TRBJ2-1
clone size: .
CDR3 DNA: TGTGCCAGTGAGAAGGGAACTAGCGGACTCAATGAGCAGTTCTTC
CDR3 protein: CASEKGTSGLNEQFF

V gene: TRBV6-5
D gene: .
J gene: TRBJ2-3
clone size: .
CDR3 DNA: TGTGCCAGCAGTTACTCGATCCAGGCCTCGGAGCGGGCAACGCAGTATTTT
CDR3 protein: CASSYSIQASERATQYF

V gene: TRBV7-9
D gene: .
J gene: TRBJ1-2
clone size: few
CDR3 DNA: TGTGCCAGCAGCGATTCCGGGGCTATCAAGAGTCATGGCTACACCTTC
CDR3 protein: CASSDSGAIKSHGYTF

V gene: TRBV13
D gene: TRBD2
J gene: TRBJ2-3
clone size: .
CDR3 DNA: TGTGCCAGCAGCTTAGAACTAGCGGGAGCTGCAGATACGCAGTATTTT
CDR3 protein: CASSLELAGAADTQYF

V gene: TRBV6-6
D gene: TRBD2
J gene: TRBJ2-5
clone size: .
CDR3 DNA: TGTGCCAGCAGTTCCCTGACTAGCGGGGGGACCAAAGAGACCCAGTACTTC
CDR3 protein: CASSSLTSGGTKETQYF

V gene: TRBV4-3
D gene: .
J gene: TRBJ1-2
clone size: many
CDR3 DNA: TGCGCCAGCAGCCATGGGGAAGGCAGCTATGGCTACACCTTC
CDR3 protein: CASSHGEGSYGYTF

V gene: TRBV7-2
D gene: .
J gene: TRBJ1-1
clone size: .
CDR3 DNA: TGTGCCAGCAGCTTAGCTGGCAGAAGAAACACTGAAGCTTTCTTT
CDR3 protein: CASSLAGRRNTEAFF

V gene: TRBV4-2
D gene: .
J gene: TRBJ1-4
clone size: .
CDR3 DNA: TGTGCCAGCAGCCAAGCCCGGGGGGGACCGGCAACTAATGAAAAACTGTTTTTT
CDR3 protein: CASSQARGGPATNEKLFF

V gene: TRBV4-3
D gene: .
J gene: TRBJ2-7
clone size: .
CDR3 DNA: TGCGCCAGCAGCCCCACAGGGACCGAGCAGTACTTC
CDR3 protein: CASSPTGTEQYF

V gene: TRBV5-6
D gene: .
J gene: TRBJ2-7
clone size: .
CDR3 DNA: TGTGCCAGCAGCCCCAAAGGGGGAGTTAGTCCCTACGAGCAGTACTTC
CDR3 protein: CASSPKGGVSPYEQYF

V gene: TRBV7-2
D gene: .
J gene: TRBJ2-4
clone size: .
CDR3 DNA: TGTGCCAGCAGCTTAGACCCCCCGGGATTCGAGAGGGGCGGGCAGTACTTC
CDR3 protein: CASSLDPPGFERGGQYF

V gene: TRBV13
D gene: TRBD2
J gene: TRBJ2-5
clone size: .
CDR3 DNA: TGTGCCAGCAGCTTAGGGGAGCGGGGTGAGCAGTACTTC
CDR3 protein: CASSLGERGEQYF

V gene: TRBV12-3/TRBV12-4
D gene: TRBD2
J gene: TRBJ2-3
clone size: .
CDR3 DNA: TGTGCCAGCAGCCCCCAGCGGGGTGGTGATACGCAGTATTTT
CDR3 protein: CASSPQRGGDTQYF

V gene: TRBV12-3/TRBV12-4
D gene: .
J gene: TRBJ2-3
clone size: .
CDR3 DNA: TGTGCCAGCAGTTTTGTGGGGACTAGCACAGATACGCAGTATTTT
CDR3 protein: CASSFVGTSTDTQYF

V gene: TRBV7-2
D gene: .
J gene: TRBJ2-7
clone size: few
CDR3 DNA: TGTGCCAGCAGCTTAGCGCACGGGGCGGGAGAGCAGTACTTC
CDR3 protein: CASSLAHGAGEQYF

V gene: TRBV6-5
D gene: TRBD2
J gene: TRBJ2-7
clone size: medium-sized
CDR3 DNA: TGTGCCAGCAGTTACCGGCGGGGGGGCCACTACGAGCAGTACTTC
CDR3 protein: CASSYRRGGHYEQYF

V gene: TRBV15
D gene: TRBD1
J gene: TRBJ2-7
clone size: .
CDR3 DNA: TGTGCCACCAAGGGGGCTAGCTACAATGAGCAGTACTTC
CDR3 protein: CATKGASYNEQYF

V gene: TRBV2
D gene: .
J gene: TRBJ2-4
clone size: .
CDR3 DNA: TGTGCCAGCAAGATCAACATTCAGTACTTC
CDR3 protein: CASKINIQYF

V gene: TRBV4-3
D gene: .
J gene: TRBJ2-6
clone size: .
CDR3 DNA: TGCGCCAGCAGCCAAGATATGCAGGTTCGGGTCCTGACTTTC
CDR3 protein: CASSQDMQVRVLTF

V gene: TRBV4-2
D gene: TRBD1
J gene: TRBJ1-1
clone size: .
CDR3 DNA: TGTGCCAGCAGCTCCTCCGGGACAGGGGTTTTGGGCACTGAAGCTTTCTTT
CDR3 protein: CASSSSGTGVLGTEAFF

V gene: TRBV7-2
D gene: .
J gene: TRBJ2-4
clone size: .
CDR3 DNA: TGTGCCAGCAGCTATCAAGGGGGGGAGGGCATTCAGTACTTC
CDR3 protein: CASSYQGGEGIQYF

V gene: TRBV29-1
D gene: .
J gene: TRBJ2-3
clone size: .
CDR3 DNA: TGCAGCGTTAGGGCGAGGGGAGACACAGATACGCAGTATTTT
CDR3 protein: CSVRARGDTDTQYF

V gene: TRBV28
D gene: .
J gene: TRBJ2-7
clone size: .
CDR3 DNA: TGTGCCATCGCAGGAGGGGCCTCCTACGAGCAGTACTTC
CDR3 protein: CAIAGGASYEQYF

V gene: TRBV20-1
D gene: .
J gene: TRBJ2-6
clone size: few
CDR3 DNA: TGCAGTGCTCCAAAACAGGGATCTGGGGCCAACGTCCTGACTTTC
CDR3 protein: CSAPKQGSGANVLTF

V gene: TRBV28
D gene: TRBD1
J gene: TRBJ2-1
clone size: .
CDR3 DNA: TGTGCCAGCACCCCGCGGACAGGAGCCCTCAATGAGCAGTTCTTC
CDR3 protein: CASTPRTGALNEQFF

V gene: TRBV7-2
D gene: .
J gene: TRBJ2-3
clone size: few
CDR3 DNA: TGTGCCAGCAGCGTAGCGGGGACAGTTAGCACAGATACGCAGTATTTT
CDR3 protein: CASSVAGTVSTDTQYF

V gene: TRBV9
D gene: .
J gene: TRBJ2-7
clone size: .
CDR3 DNA: TGTGCCAGCAGCGTAGATAGTCGGGGGAGCTCCTACGAGCAGTACTTC
CDR3 protein: CASSVDSRGSSYEQYF

V gene: TRBV27
D gene: .
J gene: TRBJ2-6
clone size: few
CDR3 DNA: TGTGCCAGCAGTTTGGCGGGACTGAGGTCTGGGGCCAACGTCCTGACTTTC
CDR3 protein: CASSLAGLRSGANVLTF

V gene: TRBV14
D gene: .
J gene: TRBJ1-2
clone size: .
CDR3 DNA: TGTGCCAGCAGCCGATCGTTAAAGAGGGATGGCTACACCTTC
CDR3 protein: CASSRSLKRDGYTF

V gene: TRBV7-9
D gene: TRBD1
J gene: TRBJ2-7
clone size: .
CDR3 DNA: TGTGCCAGCAGCCGAACTGGACAGGGTTACGAGCAGTACTTC
CDR3 protein: CASSRTGQGYEQYF

V gene: TRBV20-1
D gene: .
J gene: TRBJ2-3
clone size: .
CDR3 DNA: TGCAGTGCTAGAGATAGGGGCCCCAGCACAGATACGCAGTATTTT
CDR3 protein: CSARDRGPSTDTQYF

V gene: TRBV7-9
D gene: TRBD2
J gene: TRBJ2-4
clone size: .
CDR3 DNA: TGTGCCAGCAGCCAGCGGACTAGCGGGGCCACGGCCAAAAACATTCAGTACTTC
CDR3 protein: CASSQRTSGATAKNIQYF

V gene: TRBV27
D gene: .
J gene: TRBJ2-7
clone size: few
CDR3 DNA: TGTGCCAGCAGTTTGGAGGCCGGGCCCTACGAGCAGTACTTC
CDR3 protein: CASSLEAGPYEQYF

V gene: TRBV13
D gene: .
J gene: TRBJ2-3
clone size: .
CDR3 DNA: TGTGCCAGCAGCGCCGGATACCCAGGGGGGGATACGCAGTATTTT
CDR3 protein: CASSAGYPGGDTQYF

V gene: TRBV12-3/TRBV12-4
D gene: .
J gene: TRBJ2-5
clone size: .
CDR3 DNA: TGTGCCACAAGAAGGACTTCCCGACAGGCCCAGTACTTC
CDR3 protein: CATRRTSRQAQYF

V gene: TRBV4-3
D gene: .
J gene: TRBJ2-7
clone size: .
CDR3 DNA: TGCGCCAGCAGCCAGTCATCGAGCTCCTACGAGCAGTACTTC
CDR3 protein: CASSQSSSSYEQYF